Described below is a single T cell receptor (beta chain) sequence and its context. Its cognate antigen is unknown. Study-level points and caveats: The TCR gene usage of tumor memory CD4+ T cells clustered together with blood and lymph node memory CD4+ cells and with lymph node naive CD4+ cells.

Germline V gene data show CDR1 as DFQATT and CDR2 as SNEGSKA (reference sequence). The CDR3 contains 12 residues. Semi-nested PCR with Nested Universal Primer A followed constant-region reverse priming of full-length variable regions. From the 5' RACE reads, TCRdb called clonotypes with MiXCR, one entry per CDR3 protein. There are roughly 50,000 distinct CDR3 sequences in the sample; approximately 25% occur only once, and about 3% lies in the top ten. The sequence was collected from a female donor with breast cancer. This rearrangement joins TRBV20-1 to TRBJ2-3, with D perhaps matching TRBD2 (6 bases). Material for sequencing was tumor-infiltrating naive CD4+ T cells sorted from the breast tumor. Indicated subset: naive CD4+ T cells, CD4+CD45RA+CD25-. The CDR3 bases are TGCAGGTGGGGGGAGCGGAAAGATACGCAGTATTTT. It specifies CRWGERKDTQYF.